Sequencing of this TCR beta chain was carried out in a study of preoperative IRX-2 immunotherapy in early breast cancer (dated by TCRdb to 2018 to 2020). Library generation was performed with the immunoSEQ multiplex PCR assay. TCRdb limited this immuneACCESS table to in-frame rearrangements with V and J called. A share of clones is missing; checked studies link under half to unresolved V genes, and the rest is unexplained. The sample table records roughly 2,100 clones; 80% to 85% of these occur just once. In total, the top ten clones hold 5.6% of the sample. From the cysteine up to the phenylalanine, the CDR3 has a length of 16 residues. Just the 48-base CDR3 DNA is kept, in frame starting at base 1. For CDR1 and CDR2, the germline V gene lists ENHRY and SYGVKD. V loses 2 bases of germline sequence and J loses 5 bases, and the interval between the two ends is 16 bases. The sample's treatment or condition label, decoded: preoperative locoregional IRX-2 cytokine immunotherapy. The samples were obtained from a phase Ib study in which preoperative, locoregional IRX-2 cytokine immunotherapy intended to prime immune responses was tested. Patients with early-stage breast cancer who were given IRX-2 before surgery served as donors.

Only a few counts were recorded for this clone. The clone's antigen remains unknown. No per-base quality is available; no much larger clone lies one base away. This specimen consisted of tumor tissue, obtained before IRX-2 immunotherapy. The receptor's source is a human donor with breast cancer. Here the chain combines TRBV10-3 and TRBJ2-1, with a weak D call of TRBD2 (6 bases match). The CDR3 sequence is CAISEVTGDGDNEQFF. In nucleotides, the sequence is TGTGCCATCAGTGAGGTTACGGGAGACGGGGACAATGAGCAGTTCTTC.